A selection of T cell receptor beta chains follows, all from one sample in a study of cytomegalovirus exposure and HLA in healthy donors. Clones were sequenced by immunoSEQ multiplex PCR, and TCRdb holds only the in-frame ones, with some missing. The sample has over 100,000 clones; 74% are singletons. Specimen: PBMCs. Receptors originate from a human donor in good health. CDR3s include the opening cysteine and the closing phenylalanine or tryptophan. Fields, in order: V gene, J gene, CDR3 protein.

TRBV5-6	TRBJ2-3	CASRAPGLYTDTQYF
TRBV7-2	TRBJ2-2	CASTGLAGGPRTGELFF
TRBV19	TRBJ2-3	CASSIDLAGPTDTQYF
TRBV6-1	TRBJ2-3	CASSGGGSGGDTQYF
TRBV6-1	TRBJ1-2	CASSYAGGYTF
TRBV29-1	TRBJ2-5	CSVEELAETQYF
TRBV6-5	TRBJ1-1	CASSPGQGLTEAFF
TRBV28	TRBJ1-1	CASSPTRGATEAFF
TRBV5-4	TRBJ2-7	CASSLDEGWAEAERYEQYF
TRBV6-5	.	CASSYVGTLGEQYF
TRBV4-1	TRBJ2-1	CASSQDSGTGINNEQFF
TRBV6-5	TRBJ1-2	CASSIQGVGGYTF
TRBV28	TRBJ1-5	CASSFGTGVQPQHF
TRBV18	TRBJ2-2	CASSPRLAGGHFTGELFF
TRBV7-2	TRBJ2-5	CASSQRTGIETQYF
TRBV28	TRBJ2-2	CASSFGGTGAGELFF
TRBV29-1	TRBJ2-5	CSVGNLAGKETQYF